The 3 T cell receptor beta chains presented below share a single source sample, sequenced in a study of blood T cells in healthy people across ages. Primers used in a second PCR of roughly 7 to 11 cycles were a sample-barcoded 5' primer and a J-beta primer mix. TCRdb used MiXCR to reprocess the 5' RACE reads, holding one entry per CDR3 protein. The top ten clones hold around a third of a sample with roughly 680,000 distinct CDR3 sequences, 49% of them seen once. Sequencing was performed on blood. The receptors shown here come from a woman aged 55-70 years in good health.

The chain is built from TRBV20-1 and TRBJ2-7; D gene uncertain. The V gene lost 3 bases and the J gene lost 0 bases, with 12 bases spanning the gap. The V gene's germline CDR1 is DFQATT and CDR2 SNEGSKA (reference sequence). The CDR3 has 14 amino acids. As DNA, the CDR3 is TGCAGTGCTAGGAAGACGTATAGCTCCTACGAGCAGTACTTC. This gives the protein CSARKTYSSYEQYF.

This chain links TRBV2 with TRBJ1-2, with D unclear. The CDR3 spans 12 residues. CDR1 and CDR2 (germline): SNHLY, FYNNEI. Trimming took off 7 bases at V and 3 bases at J, with 9 bases between the two ends. The CDR3 protein is CASKRADYGYTF. In nucleotides, the CDR3 is TGTGCCAGCAAGAGGGCGGACTATGGCTACACCTTC.

This clonotype was recorded a few times. The CDR3 is CASSFATGEQYF. In nucleotides, the CDR3 is TGTGCCAGCAGCTTTGCTACCGGAGAGCAGTACTTC. V gene TRBV7-2 combines with J gene TRBJ2-4; no clear D gene. Germline CDR1 SGHTA, CDR2 FQGNSA. The CDR3 is 12 amino acids. V was shortened by 3 bases and J by 13 bases, with 13 bases between the two germline ends. Based on the CDR3 plus reference TRBV7-2 and TRBJ2-4, the full variable domain is GAGVSQSPSNKVTEKGKDVELRCDPISGHTALYWYRQSLGQGLEFLIYFQGNSAPDKSGLPSDRFSAERTGGSVSTLTIQRTQQEDSAVYLCASSFATGEQYFGAGTRLSVL.